This TCR beta chain was identified during a study of T cell changes during pregnancy in multiple sclerosis. The CDR3 covers 13 residues. Trimming pared 3 bases from V and 3 bases from J, leaving 8 bases between. Germline V gives CDR1 GTSNPN, CDR2 SVGIG (reference sequence). Sequencing used immunoSEQ multiplex PCR; TCRdb keeps in-frame clones, though not all of them. Of 85,000 to 130,000 clones detected, less than 95% appear once; the ten largest clones hold 1.6%. Material: peripheral blood, obtained after pregnancy. The chain has TRBV30 and TRBJ1-4, with D perhaps TRBD1 (6 bases). This clonotype originated in a female donor with multiple sclerosis, enrolled in a pregnancy study. The DNA of the CDR3 is TGTGCCTGGAGAGGGGGTGCTAATGAAAAACTGTTTTTT. Its translation is CAWRGGANEKLFF.